Included here is one T cell receptor (beta chain) sequence, with context. Its specificity is not known. The data derive from a study of Tregs in tolerant kidney transplant recipients. Broader study findings: Validation in larger populations is needed because few patients were studied. This study did not directly address biological reproducibility. Tregs expanded with activated donor B cells seemed most donor-specific.

The germline V gene encodes CDR1 SEHNR and CDR2 FQNEAQ (reference sequence). J lost 10 bases, V lost 5 bases, and 13 bases had no gene match. The CDR3 has 14 residues. Unstimulated Tregs (CD4+CD25+CD127-) and CD4+CD25- non-Tregs were sorted from PBMCs. The method was immunoSEQ multiplex PCR; TCRdb's version includes in-frame clones alone and lacks a portion of them. The repertoire holds approximately 65,000 clones, with 84% as singletons. The TCR was taken from a human donor in good health. This chain links TRBV7-9 with TRBJ1-1; TRBD1 aligns across 7 bases. The sequenced sample consisted of CD4+ T cells from blood. The CDR3 protein is CASSLTGTASGAFF. In DNA, the CDR3 is TGTGCCAGCAGCCTTACCGGGACAGCCTCCGGAGCTTTCTTT.